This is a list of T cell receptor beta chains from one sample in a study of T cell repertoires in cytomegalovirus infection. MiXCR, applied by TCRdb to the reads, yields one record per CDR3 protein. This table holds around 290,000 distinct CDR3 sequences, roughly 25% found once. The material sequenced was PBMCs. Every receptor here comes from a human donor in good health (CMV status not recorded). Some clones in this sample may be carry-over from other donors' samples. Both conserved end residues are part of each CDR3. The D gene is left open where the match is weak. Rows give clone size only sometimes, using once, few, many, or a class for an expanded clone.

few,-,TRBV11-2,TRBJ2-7,TGTGCCAGCAGCTTAGTTGTCAGCTCCTACGAGCAGTACTTC,CASSLVVSSYEQYF
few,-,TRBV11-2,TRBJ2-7,TGTGCCAGCAGCGCCCTCCGGGACCCACCTTACGAGCAGTACTTC,CASSALRDPPYEQYF
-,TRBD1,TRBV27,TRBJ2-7,TGTGCCAGCAGTTCCCGACAGGGGGGCTACGAGCAGTACTTC,CASSSRQGGYEQYF
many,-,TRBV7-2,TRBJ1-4,TGTGCCAGCAGCAAAACGGGACCTGTAATGGGTGAAAAACTGTTTTTT,CASSKTGPVMGEKLFF
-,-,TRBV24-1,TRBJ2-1,TGTGCCACCAGTGATACCGGGGAAGCCTACAATGAGCAGTTCTTC,CATSDTGEAYNEQFF
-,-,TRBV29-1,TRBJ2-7,TGCAGCGTTGGAGATCAGGCGGGCGAGCAGTACTTC,CSVGDQAGEQYF
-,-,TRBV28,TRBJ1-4,TGTGCCAGCAGTTTAGGGTTGTTAAGGAGAACTAATGAAAAACTGTTTTTT,CASSLGLLRRTNEKLFF
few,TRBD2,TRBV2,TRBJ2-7,TGTGCCAGCAGTGAAGTGGGACTAGGGACCGAGCAGTACTTC,CASSEVGLGTEQYF
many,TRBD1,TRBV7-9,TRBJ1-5,TGTGCCAGCAGCCGCAACTCCGGGACAGGGGGCAATCAGCCCCAGCATTTT,CASSRNSGTGGNQPQHF
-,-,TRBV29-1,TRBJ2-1,TGCAGCGCCCCGGGCGGAAACAATGAGCAGTTCTTC,CSAPGGNNEQFF
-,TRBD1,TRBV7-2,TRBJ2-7,TGTGCCAGCAGCGAGGACAGGGGGAAACTCTACGAGCAGTACTTC,CASSEDRGKLYEQYF
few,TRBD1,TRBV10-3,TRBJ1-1,TGTGCCATCAGTGAGTCGATTCGGACAGGGGGGACTGAAGCTTTCTTT,CAISESIRTGGTEAFF
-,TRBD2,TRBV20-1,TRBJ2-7,TGCAGTTCGGAAGAGAGCGGGAGTAGCTACGAGCAGTACTTC,CSSEESGSSYEQYF
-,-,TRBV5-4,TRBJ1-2,TGTGCCAGCAGCGAAGGGGGACTTCGAAGAAGTGGCTACACCTTC,CASSEGGLRRSGYTF
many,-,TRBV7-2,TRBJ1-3,TGTGCCAGCAGCTTAGGGGCAGCGCTCTCTGGAAACACCATATATTTT,CASSLGAALSGNTIYF
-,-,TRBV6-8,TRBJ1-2,TGTGCCAGCAGTTACTCCGGAGAAATCTATGGCTACACCTTC,CASSYSGEIYGYTF
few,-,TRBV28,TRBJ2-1,TGTGCCACCTGTTTTGGAGGCAGCAATGAGCAGTTCTTC,CATCFGGSNEQFF
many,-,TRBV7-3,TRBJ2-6,TGTGCCAGCAGCTTAACGGGGACTCGTAGCTCTGGGGCCAACGTCCTGACTTTC,CASSLTGTRSSGANVLTF
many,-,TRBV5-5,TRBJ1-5,TGTGCCAGCAGCGTCCTTGGGGAACGGGCCCAGCATTTT,CASSVLGERAQHF
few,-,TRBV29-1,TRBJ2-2,TGCAGCGTTGCAGGAGCCGATTACACCGGGGAGCTGTTTTTT,CSVAGADYTGELFF